A single sample gave rise to the 19 T cell receptor beta chains below, sequenced in a study of blood T cell repertoires in COVID-19. TCRdb's copy holds only in-frame clones and misses some; the assay was immunoSEQ multiplex PCR. The sample holds some 40,000 clones, 70% to 85% seen once. Sequenced: peripheral blood. These receptors were taken from a woman older than 75 with acute or convalescent COVID-19.

This clone was recorded only once. The rearrangement links TRBV30 to TRBJ1-6; a possible D gene is TRBD1 (5 bases). The CDR3 runs 13 residues. V shed 4 bases and J shed 9 bases, with 13 bases lying between them. Germline CDR1 is GTSNPN and CDR2 is SVGIG (reference sequence). The CDR3 coding sequence is TGTGCCTGGACGCTTCCAGGGTCTTCACCCCTCCACTTT. This sequence encodes CAWTLPGSSPLHF.

A remark on this clone: Because the CDR3 is missing its conserved closing phenylalanine or tryptophan, this is likely a read error. The DNA is left out, because the CDR3 cannot be placed on it with certainty; the CDR3 is given as TCRdb lists it. This sequence joins TRBV5-8 and TRBJ2-7; the table names TRBD2, a call not compared with the DNA. 12 amino acids form the CDR3, both terminal residues included. Per the germline V gene, CDR1 is SGHTS and CDR2 is YDEGEE. CDR3 sequence: CASSGSGGVFRD.

The chain uses TRBV15 and TRBJ1-1, with D perhaps matching TRBD1 (5 bases). The CDR3 consists of 15 residues. Looked up from germline, CDR1 is LNHNV and CDR2 is YYDKDF (reference sequence). The ends were cut back, 4 bases at V and 1 base at J, with 13 bases in the middle. For the CDR3, the DNA is TGTGCCACCAGCACTCCGGGACTCCAGAACACTGAAGCTTTCTTT. Protein: CATSTPGLQNTEAFF.

The rearrangement links TRBV3-1 (or the pseudogene TRBV3-2) to TRBJ1-1; 9 positions match TRBD1. The junction had 5 bases not matched to a gene; V was cut back by 3 bases and J by 3 bases. CDR1 LGHDT and CDR2 YNNKEL come from the germline V gene (reference sequence). This CDR3 spans 15 amino acids. CDR3: CASSQMTGGDTEAFF. The DNA for the CDR3 is TGTGCCAGCAGCCAGATGACAGGGGGAGACACTGAAGCTTTCTTT.

The chain combines TRBV2 with TRBJ2-7, with 12 bases lining up with TRBD2. Germline trimming cut 9 bases from V and 0 bases from J; bases unmatched to any gene: 3. CDR1 SNHLY and CDR2 FYNNEI come from the germline V gene. The length of the CDR3 is 14 residues. The CDR3 sequence: CARGTSGPSYEQYF. CDR3 coding DNA: TGTGCCAGAGGGACTAGCGGGCCCTCCTACGAGCAGTACTTC.

The chain carries TRBV6-1 and TRBJ1-2; possibly TRBD1 for D (6 bases). The CDR3 is 14 amino acids. V was pared by 2 bases and J by 4 bases, with 11 bases between. Germline loops: CDR1 MNHNS, CDR2 SASEGT. The CDR3 sequence: CASSERGASYGYTF. For the CDR3, the DNA is TGTGCCAGCAGTGAACGGGGGGCAAGCTATGGCTACACCTTC.

V gene TRBV4-1 combines with J gene TRBJ1-6; the match to TRBD1 covers 9 bases. The CDR3 totals 15 residues. CDR1 and CDR2 from the germline V gene are MGHRA and YSYEKL. J was trimmed by 9 bases and V by 4 bases; bases with no gene match: 7. CDR3 nucleotides: TGCGCCAGCAGCCCTCTGACAGGGGGTAGTTCACCCCTCCACTTT. Its protein is CASSPLTGGSSPLHF.

The chain couples TRBV6-1 to TRBJ2-3; D gene uncertain. This CDR3 comprises 15 residues. With 2 bases removed from V and 1 base from J, the gap between germline ends came to 10 bases. CDR1 and CDR2 (germline): MNHNS, SASEGT. This chain's CDR3 is CASSELETRTDTQYF. For the CDR3, the DNA is TGTGCCAGCAGTGAATTGGAGACCCGCACAGATACGCAGTATTTT.

This clone was recorded only once. The V gene is TRBV5-1, the J gene TRBJ2-5; D is perhaps TRBD2 (5 bases). The CDR3 is made up of 14 amino acids. Germline V gene sequence: CDR1 SGHRS, CDR2 YFSETQ. The V and J ends lost 2 bases and 3 bases respectively, with 11 bases between them. CDR3: CASSFGLAEETQYF. The CDR3 DNA reads as TGCGCCAGCAGCTTTGGGCTAGCAGAAGAGACCCAGTACTTC.

This chain links TRBV2 with TRBJ1-5; no reliable D call. The germline CDR1 and CDR2 sequences are SNHLY and FYNNEI. This CDR3 has 13 amino acids. V lost 2 bases and J 3 bases, leaving 5 bases between the germline ends. In DNA form, the CDR3 reads TGTGCCAGCAGTGAACAAAACAATCAGCCCCAGCATTTT. It translates to CASSEQNNQPQHF.

The rearrangement uses TRBV12-3 or TRBV12-4 and TRBJ2-1; 7 nucleotides line up with TRBD1. V trimming: 6 bases; J trimming: 14 bases; junction bases outside the gene matches: 7. CDR3 length equals 11 residues. Written as DNA, the CDR3 is TGTGCCAGCAGAATACAGGGGCGAGAGTTCTTC. This codes for CASRIQGREFF.

The chain recombines TRBV28 with TRBJ2-6, with 8 bases matching TRBD1. The CDR3 spans 15 residues. Germline CDR1 MDHEN, CDR2 SYDVKM. J was trimmed by 1 base and V by 5 bases; bases with no gene match: 1. CDR3 nucleotides: TGTGCCAGCAGTCGGACAGGGTCTGGGGCCAACGTCCTGACTTTC. Its protein is CASSRTGSGANVLTF.

J is TRBJ2-5 and V is TRBV7-2, with 14 bases identical to TRBD2. The CDR3 consists of 18 residues. V was pared by 6 bases and J by 5 bases, with 14 bases of the junction left unmatched. CDR1 is SGHTA, CDR2 FQGNSA, per germline. The CDR3 reads CASSAAVGTSGSGETQYF. DNA of the CDR3: TGTGCCAGCAGTGCCGCAGTTGGGACTAGCGGGAGCGGGGAGACCCAGTACTTC.

V and J are TRBV10-3 and TRBJ1-3; 7 nucleotides align to TRBD1. V shed 4 bases, J shed 5 bases, and the junction held 8 bases outside the gene matches. Per germline, CDR1 ENHRY and CDR2 SYGVKD. The CDR3 sequence is 15 residues long. The CDR3 region is CAISADTGDRNTIYF. CDR3 DNA: TGTGCCATCAGTGCGGACACAGGGGATAGAAACACCATATATTTT.

This chain connects TRBV7-8 to TRBJ2-1, with 13 bases that match TRBD2. Per the germline V gene, CDR1 is SGHVS and CDR2 is FQNEAQ. The CDR3 has 17 residues. V trimming: 5 bases; J trimming: 2 bases; junction bases outside the gene matches: 6. The CDR3 spells CASSMGLAGPTYNEQFF. The CDR3, as DNA: TGTGCCAGCAGCATGGGACTAGCGGGGCCCACCTACAATGAGCAGTTCTTC.

This clone was found a few times. The V call is TRBV10-2, the J call TRBJ2-1; maybe TRBD1 (6 bases). V gave up 5 bases and J gave up 6 bases, with 14 bases separating them. Germline CDR1 reads WSHSY; CDR2 reads SAAADI. The length of the CDR3 is 14 residues. DNA of the CDR3: TGCGCCAGCAGTCCTGGGGGACACTTCAATGAGCAGTTCTTC. Translation gives CASSPGGHFNEQFF.

The gene calls are TRBV19 and TRBJ2-7, with a tentative D call TRBD1 (6 bases). This CDR3 region has 14 residues. Germline CDR1 is LNHDA and CDR2 is SQIVND (reference sequence). Trimming took off 6 bases at V and 0 bases at J, with 12 bases between the two ends. The CDR3, as DNA: TGTGCCAGTAGCGAACAGGGAAGCTCCTACGAGCAGTACTTC. Translating it yields CASSEQGSSYEQYF.

The genes are TRBV19 and TRBJ2-3, with D possibly TRBD1 on 5 matching bases. V lost 10 bases to trimming and J lost 2 bases, with 16 bases between them. The CDR3 runs 14 residues. Germline V gene lookup returns CDR1 LNHDA and CDR2 SQIVND (reference sequence). The CDR3 sequence: CATRDSLPTDTQYF. The CDR3 DNA follows: TGTGCCACAAGAGACAGCCTACCCACAGATACGCAGTATTTT. The whole variable domain, remainder taken from reference TRBV19 and TRBJ2-3, is DGGITQSPKYLFRKEGQNVTLSCEQNLNHDAMYWYRQDPGQGLRLIYYSQIVNDFQKGDIAEGYSVSREKKESFPLTVTSAQKNPTAFYLCATRDSLPTDTQYFGPGTRLTVL.

The V and J genes are TRBV7-9 and TRBJ1-6; the D is unclear. CDR3 size: 13 residues. Germline V gives CDR1 SEHNR, CDR2 FQNEAQ (reference sequence). V shed 2 bases and J shed 5 bases, with 4 bases lying between them. The CDR3 bases are TGTGCCAGCAGCTTACCTAATAATTCACCCCTCCACTTT. As protein: CASSLPNNSPLHF.